This record covers a single T cell receptor (beta chain). Its antigen is still unknown. The data stem from a study of post-analysis software for immune sequencing data. Study background: Clinical courses comprised relapsing-remitting, secondary progressive and progressive-relapsing multiple sclerosis.

Overall study results and limits: In patients, TRBV5-6, TRBV5-1 and TRBV20-1 belonged to roughly 5 TRBV segments found more frequently than in controls. For normalized Chao1 diversity, multiple sclerosis patients scored significantly lower than controls did. With F measure, samples from one preparation batch clustered together strongly.

Unique molecular identifiers were built into the TCR beta cDNA libraries. MiXCR, applied by TCRdb to the PCR reads, yields one record per CDR3 protein. The repertoire includes about 820,000 distinct CDR3 sequences, around 53% of them detected once, and 4% to 5.5% sits in the top ten. CDR1 and CDR2 from the germline V gene are SQVTM and ANQGSEA. Trimming removed 7 bases from V and 5 bases from J; junction bases left unmatched: 6. The CDR3 consists of 12 residues. This chain connects TRBV29-1 to TRBJ1-1; TRBD1 aligns across 8 bases. The sequencing input was blood. The sequence was collected from a girl aged 10 to 17 with multiple sclerosis. For the CDR3, the DNA is TGCAGCGGGTTCAGGGGGCGGACTGAAGCTTTCTTT. It translates to CSGFRGRTEAFF.